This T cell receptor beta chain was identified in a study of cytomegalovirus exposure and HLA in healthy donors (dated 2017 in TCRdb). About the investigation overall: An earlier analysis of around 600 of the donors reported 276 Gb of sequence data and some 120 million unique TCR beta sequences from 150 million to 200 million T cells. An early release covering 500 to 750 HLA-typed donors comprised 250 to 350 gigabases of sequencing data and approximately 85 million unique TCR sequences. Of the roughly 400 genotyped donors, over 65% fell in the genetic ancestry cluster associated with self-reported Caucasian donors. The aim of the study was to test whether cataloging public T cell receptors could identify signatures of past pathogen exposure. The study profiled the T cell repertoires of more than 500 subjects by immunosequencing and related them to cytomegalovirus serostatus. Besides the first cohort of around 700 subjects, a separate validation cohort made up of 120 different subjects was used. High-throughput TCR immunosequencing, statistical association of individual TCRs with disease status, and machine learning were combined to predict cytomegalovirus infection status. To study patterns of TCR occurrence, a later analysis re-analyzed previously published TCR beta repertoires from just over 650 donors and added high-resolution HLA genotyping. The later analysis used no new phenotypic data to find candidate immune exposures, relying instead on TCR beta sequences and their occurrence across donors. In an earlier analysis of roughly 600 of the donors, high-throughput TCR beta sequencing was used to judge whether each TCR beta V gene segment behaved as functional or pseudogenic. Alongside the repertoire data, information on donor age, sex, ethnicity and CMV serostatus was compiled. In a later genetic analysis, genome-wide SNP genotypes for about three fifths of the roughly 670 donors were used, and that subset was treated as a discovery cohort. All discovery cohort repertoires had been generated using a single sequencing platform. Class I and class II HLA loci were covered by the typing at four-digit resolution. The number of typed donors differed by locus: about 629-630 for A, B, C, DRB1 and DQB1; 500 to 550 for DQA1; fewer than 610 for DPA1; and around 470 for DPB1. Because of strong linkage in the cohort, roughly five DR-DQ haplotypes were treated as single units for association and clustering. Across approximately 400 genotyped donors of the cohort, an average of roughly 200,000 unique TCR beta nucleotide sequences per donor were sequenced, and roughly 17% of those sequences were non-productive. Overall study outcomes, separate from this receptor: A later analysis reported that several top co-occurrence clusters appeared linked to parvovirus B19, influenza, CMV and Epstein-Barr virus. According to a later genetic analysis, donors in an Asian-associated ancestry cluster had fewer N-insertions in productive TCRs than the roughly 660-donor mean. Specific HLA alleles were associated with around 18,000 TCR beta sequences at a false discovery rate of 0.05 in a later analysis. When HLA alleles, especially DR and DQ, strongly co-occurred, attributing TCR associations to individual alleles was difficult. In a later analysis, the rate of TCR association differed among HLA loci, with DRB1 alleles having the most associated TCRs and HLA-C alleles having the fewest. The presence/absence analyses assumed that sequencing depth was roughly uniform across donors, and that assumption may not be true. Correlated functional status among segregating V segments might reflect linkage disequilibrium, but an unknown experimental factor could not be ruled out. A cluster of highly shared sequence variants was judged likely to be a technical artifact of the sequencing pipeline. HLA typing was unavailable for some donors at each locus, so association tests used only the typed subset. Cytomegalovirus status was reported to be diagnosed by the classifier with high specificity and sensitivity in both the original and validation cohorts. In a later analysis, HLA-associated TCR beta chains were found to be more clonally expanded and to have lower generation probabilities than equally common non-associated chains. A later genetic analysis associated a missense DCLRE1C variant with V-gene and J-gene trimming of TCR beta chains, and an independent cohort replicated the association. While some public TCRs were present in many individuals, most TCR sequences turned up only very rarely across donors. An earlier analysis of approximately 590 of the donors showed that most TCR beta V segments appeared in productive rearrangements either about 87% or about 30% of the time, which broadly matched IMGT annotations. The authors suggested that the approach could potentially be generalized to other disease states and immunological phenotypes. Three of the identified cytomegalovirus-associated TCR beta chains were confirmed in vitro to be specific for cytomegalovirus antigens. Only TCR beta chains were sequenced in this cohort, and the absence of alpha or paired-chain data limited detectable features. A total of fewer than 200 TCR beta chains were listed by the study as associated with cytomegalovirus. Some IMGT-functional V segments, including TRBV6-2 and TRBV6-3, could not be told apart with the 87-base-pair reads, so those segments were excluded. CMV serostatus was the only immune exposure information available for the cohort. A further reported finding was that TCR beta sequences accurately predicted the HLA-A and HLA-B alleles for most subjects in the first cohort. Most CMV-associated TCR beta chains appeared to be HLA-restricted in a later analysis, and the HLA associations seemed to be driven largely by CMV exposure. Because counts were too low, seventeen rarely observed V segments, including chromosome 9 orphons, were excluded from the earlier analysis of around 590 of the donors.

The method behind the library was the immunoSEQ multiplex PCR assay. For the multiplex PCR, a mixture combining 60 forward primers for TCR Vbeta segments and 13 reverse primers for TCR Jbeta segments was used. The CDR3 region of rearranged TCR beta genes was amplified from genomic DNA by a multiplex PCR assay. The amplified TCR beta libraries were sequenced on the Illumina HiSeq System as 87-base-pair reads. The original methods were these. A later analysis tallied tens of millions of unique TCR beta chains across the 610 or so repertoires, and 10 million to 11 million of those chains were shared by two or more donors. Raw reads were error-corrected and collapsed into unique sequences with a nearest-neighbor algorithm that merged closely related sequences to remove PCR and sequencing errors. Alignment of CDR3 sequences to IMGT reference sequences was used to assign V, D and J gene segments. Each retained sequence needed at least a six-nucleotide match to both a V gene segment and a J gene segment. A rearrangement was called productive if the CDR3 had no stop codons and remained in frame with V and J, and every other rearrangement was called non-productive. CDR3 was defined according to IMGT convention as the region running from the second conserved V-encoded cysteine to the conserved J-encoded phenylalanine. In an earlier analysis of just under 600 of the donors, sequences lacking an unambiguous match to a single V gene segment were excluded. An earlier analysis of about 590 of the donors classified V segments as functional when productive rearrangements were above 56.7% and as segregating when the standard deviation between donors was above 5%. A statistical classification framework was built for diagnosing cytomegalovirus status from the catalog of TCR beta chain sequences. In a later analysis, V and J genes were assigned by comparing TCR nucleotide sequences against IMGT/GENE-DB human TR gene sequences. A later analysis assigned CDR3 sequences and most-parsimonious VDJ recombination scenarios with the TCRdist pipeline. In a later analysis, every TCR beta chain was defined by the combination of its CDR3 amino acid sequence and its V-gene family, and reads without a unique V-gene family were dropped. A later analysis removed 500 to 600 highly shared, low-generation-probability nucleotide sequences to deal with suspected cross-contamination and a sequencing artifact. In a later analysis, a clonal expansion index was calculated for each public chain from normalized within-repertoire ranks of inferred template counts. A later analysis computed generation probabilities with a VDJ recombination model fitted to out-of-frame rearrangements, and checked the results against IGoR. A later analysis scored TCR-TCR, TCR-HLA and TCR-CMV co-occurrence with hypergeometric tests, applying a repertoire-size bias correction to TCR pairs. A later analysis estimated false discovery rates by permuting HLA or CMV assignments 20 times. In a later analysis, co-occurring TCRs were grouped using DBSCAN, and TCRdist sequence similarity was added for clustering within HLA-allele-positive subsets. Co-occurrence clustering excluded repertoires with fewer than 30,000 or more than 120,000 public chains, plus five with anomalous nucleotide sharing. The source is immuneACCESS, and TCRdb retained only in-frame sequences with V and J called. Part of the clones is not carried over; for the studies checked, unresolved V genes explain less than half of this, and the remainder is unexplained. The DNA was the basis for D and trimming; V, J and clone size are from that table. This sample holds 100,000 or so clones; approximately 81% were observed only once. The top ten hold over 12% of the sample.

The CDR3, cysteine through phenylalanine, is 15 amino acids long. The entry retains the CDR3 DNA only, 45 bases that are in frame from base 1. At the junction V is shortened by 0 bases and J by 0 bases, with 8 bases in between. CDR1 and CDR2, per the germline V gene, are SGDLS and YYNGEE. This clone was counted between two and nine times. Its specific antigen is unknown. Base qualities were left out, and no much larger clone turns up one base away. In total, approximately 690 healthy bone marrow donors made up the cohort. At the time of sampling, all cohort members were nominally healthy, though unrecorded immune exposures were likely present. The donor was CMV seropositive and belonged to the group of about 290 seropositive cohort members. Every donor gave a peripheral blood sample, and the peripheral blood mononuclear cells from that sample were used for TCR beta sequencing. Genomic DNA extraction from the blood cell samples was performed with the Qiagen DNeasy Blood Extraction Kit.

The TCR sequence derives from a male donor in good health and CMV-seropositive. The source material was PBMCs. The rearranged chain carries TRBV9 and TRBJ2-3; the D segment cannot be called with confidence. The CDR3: CASSVVPSSTDTQYF. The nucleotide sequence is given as TGTGCCAGCAGCGTAGTTCCGTCTAGCACAGATACGCAGTATTTT.